This entry describes one T cell receptor (beta chain). This record comes from a study of blood T cell repertoires in COVID-19. Study in general: PBMCs, B-cell-depleted T cells, or T cells were the source of the cDNA or gDNA that made up the material.

The germline CDR1 and CDR2 sequences are SNHLY and FYNNEI. The CDR3 has 16 amino acids. V shed 8 bases and J 8 bases; nucleotides not matched to a gene: 12. Study processing details: Scientists estimated how many nucleated cells there were by amplifying reference gene primers. The repertoire was sequenced with immunoSEQ multiplex PCR; TCRdb's copy has only in-frame clones and lacks some. From that table come the V and J calls and clone size; the DNA was used to work out D and trimming. The sample holds 8,000 to 8,500 clones, 80% to 90% seen once. The receptor was isolated from a human donor in a cohort sampled during active COVID-19. This chain joins TRBV2 and TRBJ2-1; the match to TRBD2 covers 13 bases. Sequenced: peripheral blood. CDR3 in amino acids: CASHLGLAGFRHEQFF. The CDR3 DNA reads as TGTGCCAGCCATCTGGGACTAGCGGGATTCCGGCATGAGCAGTTCTTC.